This is a list of T cell receptor beta chains from one sample in a study of CD4 and CD8 cells across lung adenocarcinoma regions. From the PCR reads, TCRdb called clonotypes with MiXCR, one entry per CDR3 protein. The table records about 6,800 distinct CDR3 sequences, around half of them present only once. Sequenced sample: CD8+ T cells from the center of a lung tumor. The receptors here all came from a male donor with lung adenocarcinoma. The CD4 and CD8 labels of this study may be unreliable. Both conserved end residues are part of each CDR3. D genes are given only for firm matches. Clone size, where shown, is once, few, many, or a class for clones that have expanded.

v_call: TRBV6-1; clone_size: many; d_call: .; j_call: TRBJ2-2; cdr3_aa: CASTSRGTGELFF; cdr3_nt: TGTGCCAGCACCTCTCGGGGAACCGGGGAGCTGTTTTTT
v_call: TRBV10-1; clone_size: .; d_call: .; j_call: TRBJ2-5; cdr3_aa: CASSRGGQASETQYF; cdr3_nt: TGCGCCAGCAGTCGAGGAGGGCAGGCCTCGGAGACCCAGTACTTC
v_call: TRBV6-5; clone_size: .; d_call: TRBD1; j_call: TRBJ1-2; cdr3_aa: CASSLGTGGAYNYGYTF; cdr3_nt: TGTGCCAGCAGTTTGGGGACAGGGGGCGCCTATAACTATGGCTACACCTTC
v_call: TRBV6-5; clone_size: .; d_call: .; j_call: TRBJ1-2; cdr3_aa: CASSYSIGLYGYTF; cdr3_nt: TGTGCCAGCAGTTACTCGATAGGTCTCTATGGCTACACCTTC
v_call: TRBV7-6; clone_size: .; d_call: .; j_call: TRBJ2-7; cdr3_aa: CASSFGFPAYEQYF; cdr3_nt: TGTGCCAGCAGCTTCGGATTTCCCGCCTACGAGCAGTACTTC
v_call: TRBV14; clone_size: .; d_call: .; j_call: TRBJ2-7; cdr3_aa: CASSQDYYEQYF; cdr3_nt: TGTGCCAGCAGCCAGGACTACTACGAGCAGTACTTC
v_call: TRBV6-1; clone_size: many; d_call: .; j_call: TRBJ1-5; cdr3_aa: CASRVSGDSNQPQHF; cdr3_nt: TGTGCCAGCAGAGTATCAGGGGATAGCAATCAGCCCCAGCATTTT
v_call: TRBV6-1; clone_size: .; d_call: TRBD1; j_call: TRBJ2-3; cdr3_aa: CASTLSTGAQFF; cdr3_nt: TGTGCCAGCACCCTCAGCACAGGGGCGCAGTTTTTT
v_call: TRBV9; clone_size: .; d_call: TRBD2; j_call: TRBJ2-1; cdr3_aa: CASSVGGSAGGPRYNEQFF; cdr3_nt: TGTGCCAGCAGCGTAGGGGGGTCGGCGGGAGGGCCGAGGTACAATGAGCAGTTCTTC
v_call: TRBV6-1; clone_size: few; d_call: TRBD2; j_call: TRBJ2-3; cdr3_aa: CASGTSSPDTQYF; cdr3_nt: TGTGCCAGCGGGACTAGCAGTCCAGATACGCAGTATTTT
v_call: TRBV10-1; clone_size: .; d_call: .; j_call: TRBJ2-1; cdr3_aa: CASSESSNVDEQFF; cdr3_nt: TGCGCCAGCAGTGAGTCGAGCAATGTGGATGAGCAGTTCTTC
v_call: TRBV6-5; clone_size: many; d_call: .; j_call: TRBJ2-5; cdr3_aa: CASSYSRGGAGQETQYF; cdr3_nt: TGTGCCAGCAGTTACTCGAGAGGCGGGGCGGGGCAAGAGACCCAGTACTTC
v_call: TRBV6-1; clone_size: medium-sized; d_call: .; j_call: TRBJ2-3; cdr3_aa: CASSQQGTDTQYF; cdr3_nt: TGTGCCAGCAGTCAACAGGGTACAGATACGCAGTATTTT
v_call: TRBV27; clone_size: .; d_call: .; j_call: TRBJ2-3; cdr3_aa: CASSSRLVGATDTQYF; cdr3_nt: TGTGCCAGCAGTTCACGACTAGTGGGAGCCACAGATACGCAGTACTTT
v_call: TRBV10-1; clone_size: .; d_call: .; j_call: TRBJ2-4; cdr3_aa: CASSERGRSYIQYF; cdr3_nt: TGCGCCAGCAGTGAGAGGGGACGCTCGTACATTCAGTACTTC
v_call: TRBV18; clone_size: once; d_call: TRBD2; j_call: TRBJ2-3; cdr3_aa: CASSARVAGATDTQYF; cdr3_nt: TGTGCCAGCAGTGCCCGGGTGGCGGGAGCCACAGATACTCAGTATTTT
v_call: TRBV6-1; clone_size: .; d_call: .; j_call: TRBJ2-1; cdr3_aa: CASSERQVSSYNEQFF; cdr3_nt: TGTGCCAGCAGTGAACGGCAGGTTAGCTCCTACAATGAGCAGTTCTTC
v_call: TRBV7-2; clone_size: few; d_call: .; j_call: TRBJ2-7; cdr3_aa: CASSLDGGAYNEQYF; cdr3_nt: TGTGCCAGCAGCTTAGATGGCGGGGCCTACAATGAGCAGTACTTC
v_call: TRBV6-1; clone_size: .; d_call: .; j_call: TRBJ2-1; cdr3_aa: CACQRTGENNEQFF; cdr3_nt: TGTGCCTGCCAACGAACGGGGGAAAACAATGAGCAGTTCTTC
v_call: TRBV6-5; clone_size: .; d_call: .; j_call: TRBJ2-6; cdr3_aa: CASSYEGSGANVLTF; cdr3_nt: TGTGCCAGCAGTTACGAGGGCTCTGGGGCCAACGTCCTGACTTTC
v_call: TRBV10-3; clone_size: .; d_call: TRBD2; j_call: TRBJ2-7; cdr3_aa: CAISEGTSSGEQYF; cdr3_nt: TGTGCCATCAGTGAGGGGACTAGTTCTGGTGAGCAGTACTTC
v_call: TRBV6-2/TRBV6-3; clone_size: .; d_call: .; j_call: TRBJ2-7; cdr3_aa: CATRGLWGKNTQYF; cdr3_nt: TGTGCCACTCGCGGGCTGTGGGGCAAAAATACGCAGTACTTC
v_call: TRBV6-1; clone_size: many; d_call: TRBD2; j_call: TRBJ2-3; cdr3_aa: CASERLAGSTDTQYF; cdr3_nt: TGTGCCAGCGAAAGGCTAGCGGGGAGCACAGATACGCAGTATTTT
v_call: TRBV6-1; clone_size: .; d_call: TRBD1; j_call: TRBJ2-1; cdr3_aa: CASRGQGLYNEQFF; cdr3_nt: TGTGCCAGCAGGGGACAGGGGCTGTACAATGAGCAGTTCTTC
v_call: TRBV6-1; clone_size: medium-sized; d_call: .; j_call: TRBJ2-7; cdr3_aa: CASSEADVSSYEQYF; cdr3_nt: TGTGCCAGCAGTGAAGCCGACGTGAGCTCCTACGAGCAGTACTTC
v_call: TRBV7-2; clone_size: .; d_call: TRBD2; j_call: TRBJ2-1; cdr3_aa: CASSLSAGVTKNIQFF; cdr3_nt: TGTGCCAGCAGCTTGTCTGCGGGAGTTACCAAAAACATTCAGTTCTTC
v_call: TRBV7-2; clone_size: .; d_call: .; j_call: TRBJ2-7; cdr3_aa: CASGIKTGSYEQYF; cdr3_nt: TGTGCCAGCGGCATAAAGACAGGCTCCTACGAGCAGTACTTC
v_call: TRBV6-1; clone_size: .; d_call: TRBD2; j_call: TRBJ2-2; cdr3_aa: CASGRAGRSTGEQFF; cdr3_nt: TGTGCCAGCGGTCGAGCGGGAAGGAGCACCGGGGAGCAGTTTTTT
v_call: TRBV6-1; clone_size: .; d_call: .; j_call: TRBJ2-6; cdr3_aa: CASTGIGVGPGAYEQSF; cdr3_nt: .
v_call: TRBV6-1; clone_size: .; d_call: .; j_call: TRBJ1-2; cdr3_aa: CASSEAGFGYGYTF; cdr3_nt: TGTGCCAGCAGTGAAGCTGGGTTTGGCTATGGCTACACCTTC
v_call: TRBV6-1; clone_size: .; d_call: TRBD2; j_call: TRBJ2-2; cdr3_aa: CASRDLAGVGTEELFF; cdr3_nt: TGTGCCAGCAGGGATTTAGCGGGAGTGGGCACCGAGGAGCTGTTTTTT
v_call: TRBV12-5; clone_size: .; d_call: .; j_call: TRBJ1-3; cdr3_aa: CASGPQQRSLPGNTIYF; cdr3_nt: TGTGCTAGTGGTCCCCAGCAACGGTCTCTCCCTGGAAACACCATATATTTT
v_call: TRBV27; clone_size: .; d_call: .; j_call: TRBJ2-5; cdr3_aa: CGRGFGGGGPETQYF; cdr3_nt: TGTGGCAGGGGGTTCGGGGGAGGCGGCCCAGAGACCCAGTACTTC
v_call: TRBV2; clone_size: .; d_call: TRBD2; j_call: TRBJ2-1; cdr3_aa: CASSDGGLAGVGEQFF; cdr3_nt: TGTGCCAGCAGTGACGGGGGGCTAGCGGGAGTGGGTGAGCAGTTCTTC
v_call: TRBV11-2; clone_size: many; d_call: .; j_call: TRBJ2-2; cdr3_aa: CASSLADGVGELFF; cdr3_nt: TGTGCCAGCAGCCTAGCTGATGGTGTCGGGGAGCTGTTTTTT
v_call: TRBV11-3; clone_size: medium-sized; d_call: .; j_call: TRBJ2-1; cdr3_aa: CASSLGVTQRSTNEQFF; cdr3_nt: TGTGCCAGCAGCTTAGGCGTTACCCAGAGGTCCACCAATGAGCAGTTCTTC
v_call: TRBV27; clone_size: few; d_call: .; j_call: TRBJ2-6; cdr3_aa: CASRGRVKEALTF; cdr3_nt: TGTGCCAGCAGGGGCAGGGTGAAAGAGGCCCTGACTTTC
v_call: TRBV7-2; clone_size: few; d_call: TRBD2; j_call: TRBJ2-1; cdr3_aa: CASSPQSVAGVNEQFF; cdr3_nt: TGTGCCAGCAGCCCCCAATCGGTAGCGGGAGTAAATGAGCAGTTCTTC
v_call: TRBV27; clone_size: .; d_call: .; j_call: TRBJ2-7; cdr3_aa: CASSLWASPPGEQYF; cdr3_nt: TGTGCCAGCAGTTTATGGGCTAGCCCGCCGGGGGAGCAGTACTTC
v_call: TRBV6-1; clone_size: .; d_call: .; j_call: TRBJ2-1; cdr3_aa: CATGRAGSTNKQYF; cdr3_nt: TGTGCCACCGGACGGGCTGGGAGCACAAATAAGCAGTACTTT
v_call: TRBV6-5; clone_size: .; d_call: .; j_call: TRBJ2-1; cdr3_aa: CASSLKSGVQFF; cdr3_nt: TGTGCCAGCAGTTTGAAGTCCGGGGTTCAGTTCTTC
v_call: TRBV6-5; clone_size: .; d_call: TRBD1; j_call: TRBJ2-1; cdr3_aa: CASSFTTGVDNEQFF; cdr3_nt: TGTGCCAGCAGTTTCACGACAGGGGTGGACAATGAGCAGTTCTTC
v_call: TRBV10-2; clone_size: few; d_call: TRBD2; j_call: TRBJ2-1; cdr3_aa: CASRGLAGPYNEQFF; cdr3_nt: TGCGCCAGCCGGGGACTAGCGGGACCTTACAATGAGCAGTTCTTC
v_call: TRBV27; clone_size: .; d_call: TRBD2; j_call: TRBJ2-4; cdr3_aa: CASSSGGWAKNIQYF; cdr3_nt: TGTGCCAGCAGTTCGGGGGGGTGGGCCAAAAACATTCAGTACTTC
v_call: TRBV27; clone_size: .; d_call: TRBD2; j_call: TRBJ2-1; cdr3_aa: CASSLQPRTSAAYNEQFF; cdr3_nt: TGTGCCAGCAGTTTACAGCCCCGGACTAGCGCAGCCTACAATGAGCAGTTCTTC
v_call: TRBV30; clone_size: few; d_call: TRBD2; j_call: TRBJ2-7; cdr3_aa: CAWRTSGLSYEQYF; cdr3_nt: TGTGCCTGGAGGACTAGCGGGCTCTCCTACGAGCAGTACTTC
v_call: TRBV27; clone_size: .; d_call: TRBD2; j_call: TRBJ2-4; cdr3_aa: CASSSRRAGGKNTQYF; cdr3_nt: TGTGCCAGCAGTTCACGGCGGGCGGGAGGCAAAAACACGCAGTACTTC
v_call: TRBV14; clone_size: few; d_call: .; j_call: TRBJ2-5; cdr3_aa: CASSQDWNEQYF; cdr3_nt: TGTGCCAGCAGCCAAGATTGGAATGAGCAGTACTTC
v_call: TRBV6-1; clone_size: once; d_call: .; j_call: TRBJ2-5; cdr3_aa: CASSPSPGTQYF; cdr3_nt: TGTGCCAGCAGCCCATCCCCCGGGACCCAGTACTTC
v_call: TRBV12-3/TRBV12-4; clone_size: few; d_call: TRBD2; j_call: TRBJ2-3; cdr3_aa: CASSGTSGGSTDTQYF; cdr3_nt: TGTGCCAGCAGCGGCACTAGCGGGGGGAGCACAGATACGCAGTATTTT
v_call: TRBV25-1; clone_size: .; d_call: .; j_call: TRBJ2-3; cdr3_aa: CASSEYGTFTDTQYF; cdr3_nt: TGTGCCAGCAGTGAATATGGGACTTTCACAGATACGCAGTATTTT
v_call: TRBV10-3; clone_size: few; d_call: .; j_call: TRBJ1-1; cdr3_aa: CATQGPNTEAFF; cdr3_nt: TGTGCCACCCAGGGGCCGAACACTGAAGCTTTCTTT
v_call: TRBV7-4; clone_size: .; d_call: .; j_call: TRBJ2-1; cdr3_aa: CASSFPGRNLYNEQFF; cdr3_nt: TGTGCCAGCAGCTTCCCAGGAAGGAATCTCTACAATGAGCAGTTCTTC
v_call: TRBV27; clone_size: .; d_call: .; j_call: TRBJ2-7; cdr3_aa: CASSWGARQYF; cdr3_nt: TGTGCCAGCAGTTGGGGGGCGCGGCAGTACTTC
v_call: TRBV12-3/TRBV12-4; clone_size: .; d_call: TRBD2; j_call: TRBJ2-1; cdr3_aa: CASSLAQSGTRRFF; cdr3_nt: TGTGCCAGCAGTTTAGCGCAATCCGGGACTAGGAGGTTCTTC
v_call: TRBV7-8; clone_size: .; d_call: TRBD2; j_call: TRBJ2-5; cdr3_aa: CASSLTSRTQYF; cdr3_nt: TGTGCCAGCAGCTTGACTAGCAGGACCCAGTACTTC
v_call: TRBV6-5; clone_size: once; d_call: .; j_call: TRBJ2-1; cdr3_aa: CASSYSRGVSSNAQFF; cdr3_nt: TGTGCCAGCAGTTACTCGCGGGGCGTATCCTCCAATGCGCAGTTTTTC